The 17 T cell receptor beta chains reported below all come from one sample, sequenced in a study of STAT5B mutations in CD4+ large granular lymphocyte leukemia. TCRdb's table, derived via immunoSEQ multiplex PCR, lists solely in-frame clones and lacks some. The sample holds about 32,000 clones, roughly two thirds seen once. The sample consisted of CD4+ T cells from blood buffy coats. The receptor set was obtained from a human donor in good health.

Only one count was recorded for this clone. The chain is built from TRBV7-2 and TRBJ1-4; 7 nucleotides match TRBD1. The CDR3 runs 14 residues. Looked up from germline, CDR1 is SGHTA and CDR2 is FQGNSA. Trimming cost V 1 base and J 8 bases; bases outside gene matches: 4. This chain's CDR3 is CASSLGQGGEKLFF. The CDR3 region has the DNA TGTGCCAGCAGCTTAGGACAGGGCGGGGAAAAACTGTTTTTT.

The chain links TRBV4-1 to TRBJ1-5; D remains ambiguous. The ends were cut back, 0 bases at V and 1 base at J, with 10 bases in the middle. In germline, CDR1 is MGHRA, CDR2 YSYEKL. The CDR3 extends over 16 amino acids. Here the CDR3 reads CASSQDLVGSNQPQHF. The CDR3 DNA reads TGCGCCAGCAGCCAAGATCTGGTAGGGAGCAATCAGCCCCAGCATTTT.

The chain recombines TRBV6-4 with TRBJ2-1; 7 nucleotides match TRBD2. Losses at the gene ends were 2 bases for V and 6 bases for J; bases not matched to a gene: 1. The CDR3 runs to 13 residues. CDR1 MRHNA and CDR2 SNTAGT come from the germline V gene. The CDR3 DNA sequence: TGTGCCAGCAGTGACAGGGAGGGCAATGAGCAGTTCTTC. Translated: CASSDREGNEQFF.

This chain joins TRBV5-4 and TRBJ1-3; D might be TRBD1 (5 bases). V was cut by 0 bases and J by 0 bases, with 10 bases left in between. Germline lookup yields CDR1 SGHNT and CDR2 YYREEE (reference sequence). There are 16 residues in the CDR3. CDR3 sequence: CASSLGLGVSGNTIYF. As DNA, the CDR3 is TGTGCCAGCAGCTTGGGGTTGGGGGTCTCTGGAAACACCATATATTTT. Supplemented by reference TRBV5-4 and TRBJ1-3, the full variable domain reads ETGVTQSPTHLIKTRGQQVTLRCSSQSGHNTVSWYQQALGQGPQFIFQYYREEENGRGNFPPRFSGLQFPNYSSELNVNALELDDSALYLCASSLGLGVSGNTIYFGEGSWLTVV.

V is TRBV28 and J is TRBJ2-3; tentatively, D is TRBD1 (5 bases). The germline V gene has CDR1 MDHEN and CDR2 SYDVKM. The CDR3 covers 18 residues. The ends were cut back, 2 bases at V and 8 bases at J, with 26 bases in the middle. CDR3 DNA: TGTGCCAGCAGTTTAGAAAATTTGGGCAGGGCGCGAGTTGGTACGCAGTATTTT. Translating it yields CASSLENLGRARVGTQYF. The variable domain in full, completed from reference TRBV28 and TRBJ2-3, reads DVKVTQSSRYLVKRTGEKVFLECVQDMDHENMFWYRQDPGLGLRLIYFSYDVKMKEKGDIPEGYSVSREKKERFSLILESASTNQTSMYLCASSLENLGRARVGTQYFGPGTRLTVL.

This clone was found a few times. The genes are TRBV13 and TRBJ1-6; 7 bases agree with TRBD1. Germline CDR1 PRHDT, CDR2 FYEKMQ (reference sequence). V shed 1 base, J shed 7 bases, and the junction held 7 bases outside the gene matches. The CDR3 sequence is 16 residues long. CDR3 coding DNA: TGTGCCAGCAGCTTAGCGAGGACAGGATGGAATTCACCCCTCCACTTT. As protein: CASSLARTGWNSPLHF.

This clone was observed a few times. The chain links TRBV9 to TRBJ1-6, with D perhaps TRBD1 (6 bases). V was shortened by 0 bases and J by 8 bases, with 6 bases between the two germline ends. The CDR3 has 13 amino acids. Germline CDR1 SGDLS, CDR2 YYNGEE. The CDR3 coding sequence is TGTGCCAGCAGCGTAGACAGGGATTCACCCCTCCACTTT. Protein: CASSVDRDSPLHF. Full variable domain (remainder filled in from reference TRBV9 and TRBJ1-6): DSGVTQTPKHLITATGQRVTLRCSPRSGDLSVYWYQQSLDQGLQFLIQYYNGEERAKGNILERFSAQQFPDLHSELNLSSLELGDSALYFCASSVDRDSPLHFGNGTRLTVT.

The chain joins TRBV19 to TRBJ1-5, with D possibly matching TRBD1 (5 bases). V was trimmed by 6 bases and J by 3 bases, leaving 9 bases between them. CDR3 length: 13 amino acids. Germline lookup yields CDR1 LNHDA and CDR2 SQIVND (reference sequence). The CDR3 DNA reads TGTGCCAGTAGGGGGGGTGCCAATCAGCCCCAGCATTTT. As protein: CASRGGANQPQHF.

The genes are TRBV6-5 and TRBJ2-5; 8 nucleotides agree with TRBD2. The V segment lost 11 bases and the J segment 7 bases; nucleotides outside the gene matches: 15. The CDR3 covers 14 residues. Germline V gene sequence: CDR1 MNHEY, CDR2 SVGAGI. The CDR3 loop is CAAQRDGGAGTQYF. The CDR3 DNA sequence: TGTGCCGCCCAACGAGACGGGGGGGCCGGGACCCAGTACTTC.

This clone has just a few counts. CDR3 loop: CASSLSGGLFPGEAFF. Written as DNA, the CDR3 is TGTGCCAGCAGTTTGTCCGGGGGGCTATTTCCAGGAGAAGCTTTCTTT. The J gene is TRBJ1-1, the V gene TRBV28, with D possibly matching TRBD1 (6 bases). The V gene's germline CDR1 is MDHEN and CDR2 SYDVKM. This CDR3 spans 16 amino acids. The V gene lost 3 bases and the J gene lost 8 bases, with 22 bases spanning the gap.

This clone was counted a few times. The chain links TRBV7-9 to TRBJ2-2; tentatively, D is TRBD2 (6 bases). CDR1 and CDR2 from the germline V gene are SEHNR and FQNEAQ (reference sequence). The V and J ends lost 3 bases and 6 bases respectively, with 11 bases between them. CDR3 length: 14 amino acids. Here the CDR3 DNA reads TGTGCCAGCAGCTTCTTTGGGGAGGCCGGGGAGCTGTTTTTT. This gives the protein CASSFFGEAGELFF.

The gene calls are TRBV7-6 and TRBJ2-7; 9 nucleotides line up with TRBD1. The CDR3 has 14 amino acids. J was trimmed by 6 bases and V by 4 bases; bases with no gene match: 7. Germline V lookup: CDR1 SGHVS, CDR2 FNYEAQ. The DNA for the CDR3 is TGTGCCAGCAGCTATGGGACAGGGTTGGTCGAGCAGTACTTC. This codes for CASSYGTGLVEQYF.

The V and J genes are TRBV5-1 and TRBJ1-3, with D hard to call. Deletions cut 6 bases from V and 1 base from J, with 5 bases between. Germline V CDR1 and CDR2: SGHRS, YFSETQ. The CDR3 is made up of 12 amino acids. The CDR3 DNA sequence: TGCGCCAGCAAGGATTCTGGAAACACCATATATTTT. This translates into CASKDSGNTIYF.

J is TRBJ1-4 and V is TRBV18; D unresolved. Trimming cost V 1 base and J 0 bases, with 12 bases left between them. The CDR3 extends over 17 amino acids. Germline V gene lookup returns CDR1 KGHSH and CDR2 LQKENI. CDR3 in amino acids: CASSPLGRTTTNEKLFF. CDR3 sequence (DNA): TGTGCCAGCTCACCACTCGGCAGGACTACAACTAATGAAAAACTGTTTTTT. Full variable domain (rest looked up from reference TRBV18 and TRBJ1-4): NAGVMQNPRHLVRRRGQEARLRCSPMKGHSHVYWYRQLPEEGLKFMVYLQKENIIDESGMPKERFSAEFPKEGPSILRIQQVVRGDSAAYFCASSPLGRTTTNEKLFFGSGTQLSVL.

The V gene is TRBV27, the J gene TRBJ1-2; D gene uncertain. Trimming left V 4 bases short and J 0 bases short, with 15 bases between. The CDR3 covers 16 residues. CDR1 MNHEY and CDR2 SMNVEV come from the germline V gene (reference sequence). The CDR3 region has the DNA TGTGCCAGCAGTTCAGACACGCCCGGGCCTAACTATGGCTACACCTTC. This encodes CASSSDTPGPNYGYTF.

This clone was picked up a small number of times. The V and J genes are TRBV2 and TRBJ2-7; D is undetermined. Trimming took off 2 bases at V and 2 bases at J, with 7 bases between the two ends. Germline CDR1 is SNHLY and CDR2 is FYNNEI. The CDR3 consists of 13 residues. The CDR3 here is CASSESLPYEQYF. The CDR3 DNA reads as TGTGCCAGCAGTGAAAGTCTTCCCTACGAGCAGTACTTC.

This clone appeared a few times. This chain uses TRBV30 with TRBJ1-5; 7 nucleotides line up with TRBD1. V lost 3 bases, J lost 4 bases, and 9 bases stayed unmatched. CDR1 and CDR2 from the germline V gene are GTSNPN and SVGIG (reference sequence). There are 15 residues in the CDR3. The CDR3 DNA sequence: TGTGCCTGGAGCGCACAGGGGCCAACGAATCAGCCCCAGCATTTT. This translates into CAWSAQGPTNQPQHF.